This TCR beta chain was captured in a study of beta chain features in type 1 diabetes. Germline CDR1 is LNHNV and CDR2 is YYDKDF (reference sequence). This CDR3 comprises 13 residues. V lost 5 bases and J 7 bases, leaving 14 bases between the germline ends. cDNA synthesis used the whole RNA isolate, giving expressed TCRB sequences. Using immunoSEQ multiplex PCR, the repertoire was profiled, and TCRdb retains in-frame clones only, with some absent. The repertoire holds about 350,000 clones, with 20% as singletons. Of note for this clone: Its antigen is not identified.

Whole-study findings and limits: In these data, an HLA type influence on TCRB rearrangement remained unresolved. Among all four CD4+ subsets, Type 1 diabetes patients had TCRB CDR3s that were moderately but significantly shorter. Sequencing of cDNA might inflate the share of cells that strongly express TCR.

The chain is built from TRBV15 and TRBJ1-2; D uncertain. The TCR originated in a woman between 18 and 30 years old in good health. The sequencing input was naive CD4+ T cells from blood. The CDR3 spells CATSDRAGSGYTF. The CDR3, as DNA: TGTGCCACCAGCGATCGGGCGGGTTCTGGCTACACCTTC.